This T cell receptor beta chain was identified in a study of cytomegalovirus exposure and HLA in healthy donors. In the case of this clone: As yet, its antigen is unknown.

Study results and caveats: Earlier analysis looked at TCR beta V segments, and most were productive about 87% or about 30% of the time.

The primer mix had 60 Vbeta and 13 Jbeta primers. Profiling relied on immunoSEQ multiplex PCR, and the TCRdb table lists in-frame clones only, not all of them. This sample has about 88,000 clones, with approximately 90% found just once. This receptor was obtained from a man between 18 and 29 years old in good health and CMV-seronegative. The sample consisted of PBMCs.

Here the CDR3 reads CASSPQGYRSNQPQHF. For the CDR3, the DNA is TGTGCCAGCTCACCTCAGGGGTATAGGAGCAATCAGCCCCAGCATTTT. The chain links TRBV18 to TRBJ1-5; TRBD1 is a possible D gene (6 bases). The CDR3 has 16 amino acids. Germline loops: CDR1 KGHSH, CDR2 LQKENI. V was cut by 3 bases and J by 1 base, with 13 bases left in between.